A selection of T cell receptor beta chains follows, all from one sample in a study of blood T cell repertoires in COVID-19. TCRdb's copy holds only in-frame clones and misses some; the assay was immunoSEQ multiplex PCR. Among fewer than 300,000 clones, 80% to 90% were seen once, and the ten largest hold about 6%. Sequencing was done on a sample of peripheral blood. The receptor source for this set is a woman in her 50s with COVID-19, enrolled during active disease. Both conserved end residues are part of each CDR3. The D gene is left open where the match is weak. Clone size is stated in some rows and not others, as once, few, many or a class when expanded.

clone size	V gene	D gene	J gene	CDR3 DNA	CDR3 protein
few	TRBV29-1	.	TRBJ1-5	TGCAGCGCCACACTCCCCGGGGGGGGCAATCAGCCCCAGCATTTT	CSATLPGGGNQPQHF
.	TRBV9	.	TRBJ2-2	TGTGCCAGCAGCCTCAACACCGGGGAGCTGTTTTTT	CASSLNTGELFF
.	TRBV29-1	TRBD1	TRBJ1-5	TGCAGCGTTGTGGGACAGGGTCTTGGTCAGCCCCAGCATTTT	CSVVGQGLGQPQHF
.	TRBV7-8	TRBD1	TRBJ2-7	TGTGCCAGCAGCTTGAGACAGGGTATCCCCTACGAGCAGTACTTC	CASSLRQGIPYEQYF
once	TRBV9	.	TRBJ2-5	TGTGCCAGCAGCCCCCGCGGCGCAGAAGAGACCCAGTACTTC	CASSPRGAEETQYF
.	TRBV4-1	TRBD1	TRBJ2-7	TGCGCCAGCAGCCACGAGACAGGGGGTTCCTACGAGCAGTACTTC	CASSHETGGSYEQYF
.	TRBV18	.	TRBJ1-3	TGTGCCAGCTCACCACCGTCAGGAAAGAGCTCTGGAAACACCATATATTTT	CASSPPSGKSSGNTIYF
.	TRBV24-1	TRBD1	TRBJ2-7	TGTGCCACCAGTGACCCCGGGACAGGGGTCTACGAGCAGTACTTC	CATSDPGTGVYEQYF
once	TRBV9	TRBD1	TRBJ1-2	TGTGCCAGCAGCGCTGACAGGGGAGTCGGCTACACCTTC	CASSADRGVGYTF
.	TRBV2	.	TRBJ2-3	TGTGCCAGCACTCGGGATATTACAGATACGCAGTATTTT	CASTRDITDTQYF
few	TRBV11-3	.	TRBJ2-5	TGTGCCAGCAGTTGGGTTATACAGGAGAAGGTAGAGACCCAGTACTTC	CASSWVIQEKVETQYF
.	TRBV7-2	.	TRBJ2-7	TGTGCCAGCAGCCCTTGGACAGAACACTACGAGCAGTACTTC	CASSPWTEHYEQYF
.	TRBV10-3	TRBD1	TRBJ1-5	TGTGCCATCAGTGAGTCTGGCAGGGGGCACGATCAGCCCCAGCATTTT	CAISESGRGHDQPQHF
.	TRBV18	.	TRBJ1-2	TGTGCCAGCTCTATCGACAGCATCTATGGCTACACCTTC	CASSIDSIYGYTF
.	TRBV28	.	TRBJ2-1	TGTGCCAGCAGTTTAATCGGGGGATACAATGAGCAGTTCTTC	CASSLIGGYNEQFF
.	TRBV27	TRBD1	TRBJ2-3	TGTGCCAGCAGCGGACAGGGCCACAGATTTTTGTATTTT	CASSGQGHRFLYF
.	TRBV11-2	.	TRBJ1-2	TGTGCCAGCAGACAGGGTCGCGATGGCTACACCTTC	CASRQGRDGYTF
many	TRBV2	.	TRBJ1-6	TGTGCCGATCTATCGGACGCTACGAGAAGACGGGAGTCACCCCTCCACTTT	CADLSDATRRRESPLHF
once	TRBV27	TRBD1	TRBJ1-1	TGTGCCAGCAGTTTAAACAGACAGGGGGGCACTGAAGCTTTCTTT	CASSLNRQGGTEAFF
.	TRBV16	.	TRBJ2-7	TGTGCCAGCAGCCCGACGAGGGAAGCGCGTCCGGACTTC	CASSPTREARPDF
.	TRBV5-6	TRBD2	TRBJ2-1	TGTGCAGCCGGGACTAGCGGGAGAATGCTCGACCTTCACAATGAGCAGTTCTTC	CAAGTSGRMLDLHNEQFF
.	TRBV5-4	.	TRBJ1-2	TGTGCCAGCAGCCCTGACAGTCTGGCCTATGGCTACACCTTC	CASSPDSLAYGYTF
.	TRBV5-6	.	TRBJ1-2	TGTGCCACCACCCGGGTCGGTAATGGCTACACCTTC	CATTRVGNGYTF
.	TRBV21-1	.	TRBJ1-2	TGTGCCAGCAGCCAAAAGGGGGACATGGGTGGCTACACCTTC	CASSQKGDMGGYTF
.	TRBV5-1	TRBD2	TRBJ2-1	TGCGCCAGCAGGGGGGATAGCGGGAGCTCCTACAATGAGCAGTTCTTC	CASRGDSGSSYNEQFF
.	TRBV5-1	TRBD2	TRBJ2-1	TGCGCCAGCAGCTTGACTAGCGGGAGTGGGATTGGTGAGCAGTTCTTC	CASSLTSGSGIGEQFF
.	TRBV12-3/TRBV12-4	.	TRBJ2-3	TGTGCCAGCAGTCCCCACAGGACAGATACGCAGTATTTT	CASSPHRTDTQYF
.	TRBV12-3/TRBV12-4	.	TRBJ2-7	TGTGCCAGCAGTACAGCATACGAGCAGTACTTC	CASSTAYEQYF
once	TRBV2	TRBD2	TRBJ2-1	TGTGCCAGCAGTGAAAGGGGACTAGCGGGAGGGGAACAGTTCTTC	CASSERGLAGGEQFF
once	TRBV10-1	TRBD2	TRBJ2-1	TGCGCCAGCGCGTCGCGGGAGATTATCAATGAGCAGTTCTTC	CASASREIINEQFF
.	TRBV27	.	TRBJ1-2	TGTGCCAGCAGTTTATCAGGCCGGGGGTTTGGCTACACCTTC	CASSLSGRGFGYTF
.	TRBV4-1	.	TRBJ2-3	TGCGCCACAAGACAGGCTAGCACAGATACGCAGTATTTT	CATRQASTDTQYF
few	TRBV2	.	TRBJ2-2	TGTGCCAGCAGTGAAGTTACTATTACCGGGGAGCTGTTTTTT	CASSEVTITGELFF
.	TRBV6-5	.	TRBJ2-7	TGTGCCAGCATCTACGCAGCGGGCTCCTACGAGCAGTACTTC	CASIYAAGSYEQYF
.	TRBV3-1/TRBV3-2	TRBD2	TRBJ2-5	TGTGCCAGCAGTCAGACTAGCGGGAGTCTTGAGACCCAGTACTTC	CASSQTSGSLETQYF
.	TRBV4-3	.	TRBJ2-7	TGCGCCAGCAGCCAAGAGGCAGGCTACGAGCAGTACTTC	CASSQEAGYEQYF
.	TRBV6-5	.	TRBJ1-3	TGTGCCAGCACCAAGGGGGAACGTGCTGGAAACACCATATATTTT	CASTKGERAGNTIYF
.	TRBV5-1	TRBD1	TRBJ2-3	TGCGCCAGCAGCTTGGATGGGACAGGGGCGGCAGATACGCAGTATTTT	CASSLDGTGAADTQYF
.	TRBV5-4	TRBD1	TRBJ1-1	TGTGCCAGCAGCTTCGGACAGGGGGTGACGAACACTGAAGCTTTCTTT	CASSFGQGVTNTEAFF
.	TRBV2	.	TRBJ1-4	TGTGCCAGCAGCATAGTGGAAAAACTGTTTTTT	CASSIVEKLFF
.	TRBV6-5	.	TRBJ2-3	TGTGCCAGCAGGCAGACTAACACAGATACGCAGTATTTT	CASRQTNTDTQYF
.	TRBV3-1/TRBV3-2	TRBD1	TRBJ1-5	TGTGCCAGCAGCCCCGGACAGGGCGAAAGGCCCCAGCATTTT	CASSPGQGERPQHF
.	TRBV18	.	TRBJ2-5	TGTGCCAGCTCACCACTAGCCACGGAGACCCAGTACTTC	CASSPLATETQYF
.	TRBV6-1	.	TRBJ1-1	TGTGCCAGCAGTGAAGAGATTTGGGGGAGGGCGAACACTGAAGCTTTCTTT	CASSEEIWGRANTEAFF
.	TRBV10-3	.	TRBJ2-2	TGTGCCATCAGTGAGTCCGGGGGCACCGGGGAGCTGTTTTTT	CAISESGGTGELFF
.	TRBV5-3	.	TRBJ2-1	TGTGCCAGAAGCTTGGGGCCGCGGAAAAGCTCCTACAATGAGCAGTTCTTC	CARSLGPRKSSYNEQFF
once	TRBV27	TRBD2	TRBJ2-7	TGTGCCAGCAGTGACAGAGGACTAGCGGGAGAGCCCTACCACTTC	CASSDRGLAGEPYHF
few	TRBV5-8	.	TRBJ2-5	TGTGCCAGCAGCTCCGCCTGGGGGGGCGTATTACGAGAGACCCAGTACTTC	CASSSAWGGVLRETQYF
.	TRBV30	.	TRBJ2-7	TGTGCCTGGGGTCGCCGGGCAGGGGACGAGCAGTACTTC	CAWGRRAGDEQYF
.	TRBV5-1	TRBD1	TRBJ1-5	TGCGCCAGCAGCCCCGGACAGGGTGGCAATCAGCCCCAGCATTTT	CASSPGQGGNQPQHF
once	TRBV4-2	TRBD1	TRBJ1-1	TGTGCCAGCAGCCAAGGGGGACAGGGCTACACTGAAGCTTTCTTT	CASSQGGQGYTEAFF
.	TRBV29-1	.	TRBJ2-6	TGCAGCGTTGAAGGGCAGGGTTCTGGGGCCAACGTCCTGACTTTC	CSVEGQGSGANVLTF
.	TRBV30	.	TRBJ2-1	TGTGCCTGGAGCGAAGATAGCGGAAATGAGCAGTTCTTC	CAWSEDSGNEQFF
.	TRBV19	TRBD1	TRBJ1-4	TGTGCCAGTAAGGAGGGACAGGTAGACAATGAAAAACTGTTTTTT	CASKEGQVDNEKLFF
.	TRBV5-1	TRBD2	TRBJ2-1	TGCGCCAGCAGCGAGGTTCGGCAACTAGCGGGAGGCAATGAGCAGTTCTTC	CASSEVRQLAGGNEQFF